These 32 T cell receptor beta chains were sequenced from one sample in a study of PD-1 blockade in classical Hodgkin lymphoma. Using immunoSEQ multiplex PCR, the repertoire was profiled, and TCRdb retains in-frame clones only, with some absent. The data contain 70,000 or so clones, 85% to 95% of them singletons. The time point: newly diagnosed, previously untreated cHL patient sample. The sequencing sample was made of peripheral blood mononuclear cells (PBMCs). The receptors shown here come from a human donor with classical Hodgkin lymphoma.

This chain uses TRBV19 with TRBJ2-3; TRBD2 agrees at 12 bases. With V trimmed by 0 bases and J by 3 bases, 10 bases remained unmatched. The CDR3 length is 19 residues. CDR1 and CDR2 (germline): LNHDA, SQIVND (reference sequence). The CDR3 coding sequence is TGTGCCAGTAGTATAGATTCAACTAGCGGGAGGCCCGTTACAGATACGCAGTATTTT. Amino acids: CASSIDSTSGRPVTDTQYF. The entire variable domain, with the rest obtained from reference TRBV19 and TRBJ2-3, is as follows: DGGITQSPKYLFRKEGQNVTLSCEQNLNHDAMYWYRQDPGQGLRLIYYSQIVNDFQKGDIAEGYSVSREKKESFPLTVTSAQKNPTAFYLCASSIDSTSGRPVTDTQYFGPGTRLTVL.

The gene calls are TRBV5-6 and TRBJ1-5; perhaps TRBD1 as D (5 bases). Trimming took off 4 bases at V and 5 bases at J, with 16 bases between the two ends. Germline CDR1 SGHDT, CDR2 YYEEEE. This CDR3 is 15 amino acids long. The CDR3 DNA follows: TGTGCCAGCAGCACGGGACCAAGGCTCGATCAGCCCCAGCATTTT. It is translated as CASSTGPRLDQPQHF.

The chain employs TRBV9 and TRBJ1-2; D unclear. CDR1 is SGDLS and CDR2 is YYNGEE in the germline V gene. Trimming removed 4 bases at V and 4 bases at J, with 11 bases between. This CDR3 region has 13 residues. The CDR3 coding sequence is TGTGCCAGCAGCCTCAACTCGCCCTATGGCTACACCTTC. It codes for CASSLNSPYGYTF.

CDR3 nucleotide sequence: TGTGCCAGCACCTCCCCTAGCGGGAGCTACAATGAGCAGTTCTTC. It specifies CASTSPSGSYNEQFF. The V and J genes are TRBV5-6 and TRBJ2-1; 10 bases match TRBD2. The CDR3 is made up of 15 amino acids. Trimming took 6 bases from V and 3 from J; bases not matched to a gene: 6. Germline lookup yields CDR1 SGHDT and CDR2 YYEEEE.

This chain connects TRBV19 to TRBJ1-1; D is perhaps TRBD1 (6 bases). The V gene lost 2 bases and the J gene lost 2 bases, with 9 bases spanning the gap. The CDR3 contains 14 residues. The germline V gene has CDR1 LNHDA and CDR2 SQIVND (reference sequence). The CDR3: CASSITGINTEAFF. CDR3 DNA sequence: TGTGCCAGTAGTATAACAGGGATTAACACTGAAGCTTTCTTT. Complete variable domain (other parts from reference TRBV19 and TRBJ1-1): DGGITQSPKYLFRKEGQNVTLSCEQNLNHDAMYWYRQDPGQGLRLIYYSQIVNDFQKGDIAEGYSVSREKKESFPLTVTSAQKNPTAFYLCASSITGINTEAFFGQGTRLTVV.

This CDR3 reads CASSYTGTSGDTQYF. The CDR3 bases are TGTGCCAGCAGTTATACCGGGACTAGCGGAGATACGCAGTATTTT. This chain joins TRBV6-6 and TRBJ2-3; TRBD2 matches at 11 bases. V was clipped by 3 bases and J by 5 bases; unmatched bases: 4. The CDR3 has 15 residues. Looked up from germline, CDR1 is MNHNY and CDR2 is SVGAGI (reference sequence).

This chain uses TRBV6-6 with TRBJ1-3; no clear D. The V end was cut by 0 bases, the J end by 8 bases, with 5 bases between. This CDR3 region has 12 residues. Germline assignment: CDR1 MNHNY and CDR2 SVGAGI (reference sequence). The CDR3 sequence is CASSYSKHTIYF. For the CDR3, the DNA is TGTGCCAGCAGTTACTCGAAACACACCATATATTTT.

This clone has more than one count but fewer than ten. The rearrangement joins TRBV25-1 to TRBJ1-1, with D possibly matching TRBD1 (5 bases). With 7 bases removed from V and 2 bases from J, the gap between germline ends came to 11 bases. Germline values: CDR1 MGHDK, CDR2 SYGVNS. The CDR3 has 13 amino acids. CDR3 sequence reads: CASTRVGNTEAFF. DNA for the CDR3: TGTGCCAGCACCAGGGTAGGAAACACTGAAGCTTTCTTT.

The chain carries TRBV7-2 and TRBJ2-2; D is perhaps TRBD1 (5 bases). The CDR3 length is 13 residues. Germline assignment: CDR1 SGHTA and CDR2 FQGNSA. V lost 6 bases and J lost 4, with 9 bases in between. The chain's CDR3 is CASSRGPTGELFF. CDR3 in DNA: TGTGCCAGCAGTAGGGGCCCCACCGGGGAGCTGTTTTTT.

This chain links TRBV11-2 with TRBJ2-3; D remains unclear. The CDR3 is 14 residues long. V was trimmed by 7 bases and J by 2 bases, leaving 13 bases between them. Per germline, CDR1 SGHAT and CDR2 FQNNGV. The DNA for the CDR3 is TGTGCCAGCAAATCGCCGAAATACACAGATACGCAGTATTTT. As protein: CASKSPKYTDTQYF.

V usage is TRBV11-3 and J usage is TRBJ2-1; D unclear. Germline loops: CDR1 SGHNT, CDR2 YENEEA. The CDR3 covers 13 residues. V dropped 5 bases and J dropped 3 bases, with 8 bases sitting between them. The CDR3 DNA sequence: TGTGCCAGCAGCCCCCCCGGCTACAATGAGCAGTTCTTC. Protein: CASSPPGYNEQFF.

This clone was seen only once. V and J are TRBV7-2 and TRBJ2-1; D might be TRBD1 (6 bases). Looked up from germline, CDR1 is SGHTA and CDR2 is FQGNSA. The CDR3 consists of 14 residues. Deletions cut 1 base from V and 5 bases from J, with 9 bases between. The CDR3 protein is CASSLVGGNNEQFF. CDR3 nucleotide sequence: TGTGCCAGCAGCTTAGTAGGGGGAAACAATGAGCAGTTCTTC.

V and J are TRBV13 and TRBJ1-2; D gene ambiguous. CDR1 and CDR2 from the germline V gene are PRHDT and FYEKMQ (reference sequence). Deletions cut 0 bases from V and 6 bases from J, with 11 bases between. The CDR3 loop spans 14 amino acids. CDR3 nucleotide sequence: TGTGCCAGCAGCTTAGGCCGGTCAGTGAATGGCTACACCTTC. Its protein product is CASSLGRSVNGYTF.

V usage is TRBV18 and J usage is TRBJ2-1; D might be TRBD2 (6 bases). CDR1 KGHSH and CDR2 LQKENI come from the germline V gene. The CDR3 loop spans 17 amino acids. Trimming shortened V by 2 bases and J by 8 bases, and 22 bases separated the two germline ends. The CDR3 DNA sequence: TGTGCCAGCTCACCATGGTTTCGGGGGAATAGTGGAGATGAGCAGTTCTTC. This translates into CASSPWFRGNSGDEQFF.

V and J are TRBV7-2 and TRBJ2-7; D is perhaps TRBD1 (5 bases). V shed 1 base and J shed 2 bases, with 6 bases lying between them. The CDR3 extends over 13 amino acids. Germline V lookup: CDR1 SGHTA, CDR2 FQGNSA. DNA of the CDR3: TGTGCCAGCAGCTTAGGCAGGGCCTACGAGCAGTACTTC. Translation gives CASSLGRAYEQYF.

The J gene is TRBJ1-4, the V gene TRBV7-2; D is unclear. CDR3 length equals 13 residues. Germline V CDR1 and CDR2: SGHTA, FQGNSA. Trimming took 3 bases from V and 8 from J, leaving 10 bases between them. The CDR3 protein is CASSLVFWEKLFF. CDR3 nucleotides: TGTGCCAGCAGCTTGGTATTTTGGGAAAAACTGTTTTTT.

V gene TRBV13 combines with J gene TRBJ1-2; maybe TRBD1 (5 bases). Germline CDR1 PRHDT, CDR2 FYEKMQ (reference sequence). Deletions cut 5 bases from V and 8 bases from J, with 18 bases between. The CDR3 has 14 amino acids. CDR3: CASSPGARGAGYTF. In nucleotides, the CDR3 is TGTGCCAGCAGCCCAGGTGCTAGGGGCGCGGGCTACACCTTC.

The chain combines TRBV7-9 with TRBJ1-2, with D hard to call. Germline CDR1 is SEHNR and CDR2 is FQNEAQ (reference sequence). CDR3 length: 14 amino acids. V was cut by 2 bases and J by 1 base, with 8 bases left in between. The CDR3 DNA is TGTGCCAGCAGCTTAACGGCGGGTAACTATGGCTACACCTTC. Translating gives CASSLTAGNYGYTF.

The chain uses TRBV28 and TRBJ2-7, with 8 bases identical to TRBD2. The CDR3 length is 14 residues. Germline assignment: CDR1 MDHEN and CDR2 SYDVKM. The ends lost 3 bases at V and 2 bases at J; junction bases unmatched: 3. CDR3 sequence reads: CASSFGRGPYEQYF. CDR3 nucleotides: TGTGCCAGCAGTTTCGGGAGGGGACCCTACGAGCAGTACTTC.

J is TRBJ1-4 and V is TRBV6-1, with 9 bases identical to TRBD1. V shed 0 bases, J shed 6 bases, and the junction held 2 bases outside the gene matches. There are 15 residues in the CDR3. In germline, CDR1 is MNHNS, CDR2 SASEGT. This CDR3 is CASSEAWTGDEKLFF. The CDR3 DNA reads as TGTGCCAGCAGTGAAGCCTGGACAGGGGATGAAAAACTGTTTTTT.

The V gene is TRBV11-2, the J gene TRBJ2-7; maybe TRBD1 (6 bases). The CDR3 is 17 amino acids. Trimming removed 5 bases from V and 0 bases from J, with 20 bases in between. Looked up from germline, CDR1 is SGHAT and CDR2 is FQNNGV. The CDR3, as DNA: TGTGCCAGCAGCCGTCCCCTGACAGGAGCCTTCTCCTACGAGCAGTACTTC. It codes for CASSRPLTGAFSYEQYF. Full variable domain (remainder filled in from reference TRBV11-2 and TRBJ2-7): EAGVAQSPRYKIIEKRQSVAFWCNPISGHATLYWYQQILGQGPKLLIQFQNNGVVDDSQLPKDRFSAERLKGVDSTLKIQPAKLEDSAVYLCASSRPLTGAFSYEQYFGPGTRLTVT.

The V call is TRBV5-1, the J call TRBJ2-7; the D call may be TRBD1 or TRBD2 (5 bases each). Germline V gene sequence: CDR1 SGHRS, CDR2 YFSETQ. The CDR3 length is 15 residues. Deletions cut 3 bases from V and 5 bases from J, with 18 bases between. The CDR3 DNA follows: TGCGCCAGCAGCTCCAACCCCCGGGACGTTAACGAGCAGTACTTC. It translates to CASSSNPRDVNEQYF.

The chain recombines TRBV7-3 with TRBJ2-5; TRBD1 agrees at 8 bases. V was pared by 4 bases and J by 5 bases, with 6 bases of the junction left unmatched. CDR1 and CDR2 from the germline V gene are SGHTA and FQGTGA. This CDR3 is 14 amino acids long. The CDR3 bases are TGTGCCAGCAGCTCAGGGGGCACTCAGGAGACCCAGTACTTC. Its translation is CASSSGGTQETQYF.

This clone has only one observation. This chain links TRBV11-3 with TRBJ2-2; D is uncertain. This CDR3 is built from 13 residues. Germline V gene lookup returns CDR1 SGHNT and CDR2 YENEEA. Trimming removed 8 bases at V and 3 bases at J, with 10 bases between. In DNA, the CDR3 is TGTGCCAGCGGATCGTTGGACACCGGGGAGCTGTTTTTT. This sequence encodes CASGSLDTGELFF.

The chain has TRBV9 and TRBJ1-3; D call uncertain. The V and J ends lost 1 base and 0 bases respectively, with 11 bases between them. Germline V gene sequence: CDR1 SGDLS, CDR2 YYNGEE. The CDR3 extends over 16 amino acids. The CDR3, as DNA: TGTGCCAGCAGCGTATCACCCCTTTACTCTGGAAACACCATATATTTT. This codes for CASSVSPLYSGNTIYF.

The V call is TRBV28, the J call TRBJ2-4, with D possibly matching TRBD2 (7 bases). V gave up 2 bases and J gave up 4 bases, with 12 bases separating them. This CDR3 has 15 amino acids. Per germline, CDR1 MDHEN and CDR2 SYDVKM. In nucleotides, the CDR3 is TGTGCCAGCAGTTTAGTGGGGGGGCAGAAAAACATTCAGTACTTC. Residues: CASSLVGGQKNIQYF.

The chain is built from TRBV7-9 and TRBJ1-1; 7 nucleotides line up with TRBD1. This CDR3 spans 12 amino acids. CDR1 is SEHNR and CDR2 is FQNEAQ in the germline V gene (reference sequence). V shed 5 bases and J 9 bases; nucleotides not matched to a gene: 6. CDR3 residues: CASSVGGFKAFF. The CDR3 DNA sequence: TGTGCCAGCAGCGTAGGGGGCTTTAAAGCTTTCTTT.

The chain uses TRBV5-6 and TRBJ1-2; 9 bases are a match to TRBD1. The J segment lost 1 base and the V segment lost 0 bases, leaving 7 bases of the junction unmatched. The CDR3 is made up of 17 amino acids. Germline CDR1 SGHDT, CDR2 YYEEEE. The CDR3 spells CASSLVDRGPFNYGYTF. The CDR3 DNA is TGTGCCAGCAGCTTGGTGGACAGGGGCCCTTTTAACTATGGCTACACCTTC. The variable domain in full, with the rest retrieved from reference TRBV5-6 and TRBJ1-2, is DAGVTQSPTHLIKTRGQQVTLRCSPKSGHDTVSWYQQALGQGPQFIFQYYEEEERQRGNFPDRFSGHQFPNYSSELNVNALLLGDSALYLCASSLVDRGPFNYGYTFGSGTRLTVV.

The rearrangement joins TRBV28 to TRBJ2-5, with D perhaps TRBD2 (7 bases). CDR3 length: 13 amino acids. V lost 3 bases and J 5 bases, leaving 10 bases between the germline ends. Germline assignment: CDR1 MDHEN and CDR2 SYDVKM. This CDR3 is CASSFGGLETQYF. The CDR3 bases are TGTGCCAGCAGTTTCGGGGGGCTGGAGACCCAGTACTTC.

This sequence joins TRBV28 and TRBJ2-1; TRBD2 aligns across 15 bases. This CDR3 is 15 amino acids long. V gave up 6 bases and J gave up 9 bases; unmatched junction bases: 6. Germline CDR1 and CDR2: MDHEN and SYDVKM. The CDR3 loop is CASSLPGLAGGEQFF. DNA of the CDR3: TGTGCCAGCAGCCTCCCGGGACTAGCGGGAGGTGAGCAGTTCTTC.

This clone was recorded only once. This chain connects TRBV4-1 to TRBJ2-1, with D possibly TRBD1 on 5 matching bases. There are 15 residues in the CDR3. Trimming shortened V by 2 bases and J by 7 bases, and 15 bases separated the two germline ends. CDR1 is MGHRA and CDR2 is YSYEKL in the germline V gene. CDR3 bases: TGCGCCAGCAGCCAATCGTCAGGGTTCGGGAATGAGCAGTTCTTC. The encoded protein is CASSQSSGFGNEQFF.

J is TRBJ2-2 and V is TRBV7-7; weak D call: TRBD1 (6 bases). V lost 5 bases, J lost 2 bases, and 9 bases lay in between. Germline CDR1 SSHAT, CDR2 FNYEAQ (reference sequence). This CDR3 comprises 14 residues. The CDR3 sequence is CASSLGTNTGELFF. The CDR3 DNA sequence: TGTGCCAGCAGCCTGGGGACAAACACCGGGGAGCTGTTTTTT.